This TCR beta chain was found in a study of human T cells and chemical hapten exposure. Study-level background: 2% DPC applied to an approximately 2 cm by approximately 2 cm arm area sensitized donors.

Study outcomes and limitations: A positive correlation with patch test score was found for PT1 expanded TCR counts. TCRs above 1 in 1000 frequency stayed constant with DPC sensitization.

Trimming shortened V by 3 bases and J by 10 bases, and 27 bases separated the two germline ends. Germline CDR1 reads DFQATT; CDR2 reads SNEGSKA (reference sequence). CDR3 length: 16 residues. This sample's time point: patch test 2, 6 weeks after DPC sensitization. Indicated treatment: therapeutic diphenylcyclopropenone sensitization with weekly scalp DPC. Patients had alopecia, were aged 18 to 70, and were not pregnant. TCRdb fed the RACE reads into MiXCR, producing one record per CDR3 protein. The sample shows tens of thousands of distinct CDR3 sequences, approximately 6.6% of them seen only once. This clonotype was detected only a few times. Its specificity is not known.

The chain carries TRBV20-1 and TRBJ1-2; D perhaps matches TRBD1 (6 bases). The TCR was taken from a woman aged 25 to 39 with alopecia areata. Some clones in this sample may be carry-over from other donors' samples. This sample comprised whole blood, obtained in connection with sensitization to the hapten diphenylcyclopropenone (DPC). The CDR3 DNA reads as TGCAGTGCTAGTTATAGTCCGGCAGGGGCGGCGGGAACCTACACCTTC. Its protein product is CSASYSPAGAAGTYTF.